This T cell receptor beta chain is from a study of T-cell reconstitution after alpha-beta-depleted transplantation in children. The library targeted TCRbeta and was prepared with unique molecular identifiers. TCRdb independently ran MiXCR on the PCR reads; one entry per CDR3 protein. The sample lists hundreds of thousands of distinct CDR3 sequences, around 8% occurring once. This clonotype was found many times. As yet, its antigen is unknown. Study-level results: Some patients owed their high day-60 TCRbeta diversity to surviving recipient T cells and thymic progenitors. Expanded graft clones, several hundred of them, were reportedly the source of alpha-beta T cells about two months after transplant. At the one-year point after transplant, T-cell counts and TCRbeta diversity were found to come mostly from T cells that had been newly produced.

The germline gives CDR1 SGHKS, CDR2 YYEKEE (reference sequence). V was pared by 6 bases and J by 4 bases, with 10 bases of the junction left unmatched. This CDR3 region has 15 residues. The sequence derives from a male patient younger than 18 who had a stem cell transplant for acute lymphoblastic leukemia, so the T cells may come from the graft donor. Sequencing used PBMCs, mostly from graft donor cells, obtained 180 days after TCRalphabeta/CD19-depleted stem cell transplant. The gene calls are TRBV5-5 and TRBJ2-3; TRBD1 matches at 8 bases. The CDR3: CASNPGQGTADTQYF. The DNA for the CDR3 is TGTGCCAGCAACCCCGGACAGGGAACGGCAGATACGCAGTATTTT.